This T cell receptor beta chain is from a study of T cell changes during pregnancy in multiple sclerosis (dated by TCRdb to the late 2010s). Study-wide context: In women with multiple sclerosis, the researchers looked at how the T cell repertoire shifted as pregnancy progressed.

A word on this clone: Its antigen is still unknown. One base away there is no much larger clone; base qualities are not given.

The library was obtained by the immunoSEQ multiplex PCR assay. Imported from immuneACCESS, the table was reduced by TCRdb to in-frame sequences with V and J called. These copies leave out some clones; in studies compared against another copy, an unresolved V gene accounts for under half, and the cause of the remainder is not known. The sample includes tens of thousands of clones, with almost 95% observed a single time. The top ten clonotypes cover about 2.8% of the sample. Material: peripheral blood, obtained in the third trimester of pregnancy. This clonotype was obtained from a female donor in good health, enrolled as a control in a pregnancy study.

In nucleotides, the sequence is TGTGCCAGCAGCTTCACGGAAGAGACCCAGTACTTC. It encodes CASSFTEETQYF. The chain is assembled from TRBV11-2 and TRBJ2-5; the D gene cannot be named for sure. From the cysteine through the phenylalanine, the CDR3 covers 12 amino acids. This entry keeps only the CDR3 DNA: 36 bases, framed from base 1. V is clipped by 3 bases and J by 3 bases, and the sequence between their germline boundaries is 5 bases long. CDR1 SGHAT and CDR2 FQNNGV were looked up in the germline V gene. Extended through the reference TRBV11-2 and TRBJ2-5 proteins, this CDR3 yields the full variable domain: EAGVAQSPRYKIIEKRQSVAFWCNPISGHATLYWYQQILGQGPKLLIQFQNNGVVDDSQLPKDRFSAERLKGVDSTLKIQPAKLEDSAVYLCASSFTEETQYFGPGTRLLVL.